The 18 T cell receptor beta chains below come from one sample, sequenced in a study of T-cell reconstitution after alpha-beta-depleted transplantation in children. Unique molecular identifiers featured in how the TCRbeta library was prepared. TCRdb re-derived calls from the PCR reads in MiXCR, one entry per CDR3 protein. The sample includes about 170,000 distinct CDR3 sequences, around 10% of them seen just once. The input for sequencing was PBMCs, taken before TCRalphabeta/CD19-depleted stem cell transplant. These receptors came from a boy between 2 and 10 years old with acute myeloid leukemia, due to receive a stem cell transplant.

This clonotype came up many times. The junction shows a germline mismatch at one end, possibly a read error. The chain employs TRBV12-3 or TRBV12-4 and TRBJ1-1; no firm D call. This CDR3 is 12 amino acids long. The CDR3 loop is CASTPHPSESFF. CDR3 nucleotide sequence: TGTGCCAGCACCCCCCATCCCTCTGAATCTTTCTTT.

In regard to this clonotype: This may come from a read error, since a much larger clone is one base off. The V and J genes are TRBV6-5 and TRBJ1-3, with D perhaps TRBD1 (6 bases). Germline-derived CDR1 and CDR2 are MNHEY and SVGAGI. CDR3 size: 15 residues. The CDR3 loop reads CASSYSETGGNTKYF. The CDR3 coding sequence is TGTGCCAGCAGTTACTCCGAGACAGGAGGAAACACCAAATATTTT.

In this sample, this clonotype turned up many times. V gene TRBV7-9 combines with J gene TRBJ2-3; the D call may be TRBD1 or TRBD2 (5 bases each). V dropped 4 bases and J dropped 4 bases, with 15 bases sitting between them. This CDR3 has 15 residues. Germline V gene data show CDR1 as SEHNR and CDR2 as FQNEAQ (reference sequence). CDR3 nucleotide sequence: TGTGCCAGCAGCTCGGGACCTAGGGTGGCAGATACGCAGTATTTT. It is translated as CASSSGPRVADTQYF.

This clonotype came up a few times. The V call is TRBV29-1, the J call TRBJ2-7; possibly TRBD1 for D (5 bases). The V gene lost 7 bases and the J gene lost 2 bases, with 12 bases spanning the gap. The germline CDR1 and CDR2 sequences are SQVTM and ANQGSEA. This CDR3 is built from 12 residues. The CDR3 sequence: CSALTAAYEQYF. The CDR3, as DNA: TGCAGCGCCCTGACAGCAGCCTACGAGCAGTACTTC.

This clonotype was counted ten times or more. The chain is built from TRBV5-1 and TRBJ1-5; D is unclear. The V gene's germline CDR1 is SGHRS and CDR2 YFSETQ. V was pared by 2 bases and J by 3 bases, with 6 bases between. The CDR3 covers 13 residues. The CDR3 here is CASSFGPNQPQHF. In DNA, the CDR3 is TGCGCCAGCAGCTTCGGTCCCAATCAGCCCCAGCATTTT.

This clonotype was picked up many times. The J gene is TRBJ1-1, the V gene TRBV28; the match to TRBD1 covers 7 bases. Germline V gene data show CDR1 as MDHEN and CDR2 as SYDVKM. CDR3 length: 14 residues. After removal of 3 bases from V and 1 base from J, the junction contained 2 bases not matched to a gene. The CDR3 is CASSLNRGNTEAFF. CDR3 coding DNA: TGTGCCAGCAGTTTGAACAGGGGGAACACTGAAGCTTTCTTT. The full variable domain, rest sourced from reference TRBV28 and TRBJ1-1, is DVKVTQSSRYLVKRTGEKVFLECVQDMDHENMFWYRQDPGLGLRLIYFSYDVKMKEKGDIPEGYSVSREKKERFSLILESASTNQTSMYLCASSLNRGNTEAFFGQGTRLTVV.

Concerning this clonotype itself: A read error may explain this, as a much larger clone is one base away. The CDR3 region has the DNA TGCAGCGTTGAACGAGAGGGGGGGGTGAACACTGAAGCTTTCTTT. Translation: CSVEREGGVNTEAFF. J is TRBJ1-1 and V is TRBV29-1; D might be TRBD1 (6 bases). The V end was cut by 2 bases, the J end by 0 bases, with 13 bases between. The germline gives CDR1 SQVTM, CDR2 ANQGSEA. CDR3 length: 15 amino acids. The complete variable domain, with remaining parts taken from reference TRBV29-1 and TRBJ1-1, reads SAVISQKPSRDICQRGTSLTIQCQVDSQVTMMFWYRQQPGQSLTLIATANQGSEATYESGFVIDKFPISRPNLTFSTLTVSNMSPEDSSIYLCSVEREGGVNTEAFFGQGTRLTVV.

This clonotype was seen more than once but under ten times. The DNA for the CDR3 is TGTGCCAGCAGTCCCCGGGGGACAGGGGTGCGGAATGAGCAGTTCTTC. It specifies CASSPRGTGVRNEQFF. V is TRBV3-1 and J is TRBJ2-1; 10 bases match TRBD1. This CDR3 comprises 16 residues. V lost 6 bases, J lost 7 bases, and 12 bases stayed unmatched. CDR1 LGHDT and CDR2 YNNKEL come from the germline V gene (reference sequence).

This clonotype was picked up many times. The J gene is TRBJ2-2, the V gene TRBV20-1, with 13 bases aligning to TRBD2. V dropped 5 bases and J dropped 6; count of bases not matched to a gene: 6. The length of the CDR3 is 15 residues. From germline, CDR1 is DFQATT and CDR2 SNEGSKA (reference sequence). The CDR3: CSALRLAGGPGELFF. In DNA form, the CDR3 reads TGCAGTGCTCTCCGACTAGCGGGGGGACCCGGGGAGCTGTTTTTT.

This clonotype was picked up many times. J is TRBJ2-1 and V is TRBV3-1; 9 nucleotides align to TRBD2. This CDR3 has 15 amino acids. The germline V gene has CDR1 LGHDT and CDR2 YNNKEL (reference sequence). V shed 6 bases, J shed 4 bases, and the junction held 7 bases outside the gene matches. The CDR3 sequence: CASRWGTSFYNEQFF. The CDR3 nucleotides are TGTGCCAGCAGGTGGGGGACTAGCTTTTACAATGAGCAGTTCTTC.

This clonotype was seen at least ten times. The rearrangement uses TRBV5-1 and TRBJ2-7; TRBD2 matches 7 bases. There are 14 residues in the CDR3. The germline CDR1 and CDR2 sequences are SGHRS and YFSETQ. Losses at the gene ends were 2 bases for V and 4 bases for J; bases not matched to a gene: 6. The CDR3: CASSFGGSFYEQYF. CDR3 DNA: TGCGCCAGCAGCTTCGGCGGGAGTTTTTACGAGCAGTACTTC.

This clonotype occurred many times. The chain combines TRBV6-1 with TRBJ2-7; 7 bases map to TRBD2. CDR1 MNHNS and CDR2 SASEGT come from the germline V gene. CDR3 size: 12 residues. V lost 7 bases, J lost 3 bases, and 3 bases stayed unmatched. CDR3 sequence (DNA): TGTGCCAGCACCGCTAGCGGCTACGAGCAGTACTTC. It yields the protein CASTASGYEQYF.

Regarding this clonotype: A single base separates this from a much larger clone, so it may be a read error. The chain carries TRBV29-1 and TRBJ2-3; D remains unclear. CDR1 is SQVTM and CDR2 is ANQGSEA in the germline V gene. CDR3 size: 13 residues. Trimming took 4 bases from V and 0 from J, leaving 8 bases between them. CDR3 residues: CSVATGSTDTQYF. As DNA, the CDR3 is TGCAGCGTTGCTACCGGGAGCACAGATACGCAGTATTTT.

This chain connects TRBV2 to TRBJ2-7; possibly TRBD2 for D (7 bases). Deletions cut 5 bases from V and 5 bases from J, with 25 bases between. CDR1 and CDR2 from the germline V gene are SNHLY and FYNNEI. The CDR3 is 17 residues long. The CDR3 sequence is CASSLLLIRSGGHEQYF. DNA for the CDR3: TGTGCCAGCAGTCTCCTTCTCATTAGGTCGGGGGGCCACGAGCAGTACTTC.

This clonotype was recorded at least ten times. This chain connects TRBV10-3 to TRBJ2-5; maybe TRBD2 (5 bases). This CDR3 region has 13 residues. V lost 4 bases and J lost 5, with 11 bases in between. CDR1 is ENHRY and CDR2 is SYGVKD in the germline V gene. CDR3 amino acids: CAISAATTETQYF. The DNA of the CDR3 is TGTGCCATCAGTGCGGCGACTACCGAGACCCAGTACTTC.

This clonotype showed up many times. The chain employs TRBV12-3 or TRBV12-4 and TRBJ2-2; unclear D gene. There are 14 residues in the CDR3. Trimming removed 5 bases at V and 1 base at J, with 8 bases between. The CDR3 reads CASSVTLNTGELFF. The CDR3 nucleotides read TGTGCCAGCAGTGTGACCTTGAACACCGGGGAGCTGTTTTTT.

This clonotype has at least ten counts. The chain couples TRBV7-2 to TRBJ1-3; D remains ambiguous. This CDR3 region has 16 residues. The ends were cut back, 6 bases at V and 0 bases at J, with 15 bases in the middle. Germline values: CDR1 SGHTA, CDR2 FQGNSA. CDR3 coding DNA: TGTGCCAGCAGTTCAACCCGGACGTTCTCTGGAAACACCATATATTTT. This codes for CASSSTRTFSGNTIYF.

This clonotype was recorded at least ten times. The rearrangement uses TRBV6-2 or TRBV6-3 and TRBJ1-2, with a weak D call TRBD1 (5 bases). The CDR3 runs to 13 residues. Between the trimmed V and J ends, which lost 6 bases and 6 bases, there was a span of 14 bases. Germline CDR1 reads MNHEY; CDR2 reads SVGEGT. The CDR3 nucleotides read TGTGCCAGCAGAACCGGGACGGAAAATGGCTACACCTTC. Encoded protein: CASRTGTENGYTF.